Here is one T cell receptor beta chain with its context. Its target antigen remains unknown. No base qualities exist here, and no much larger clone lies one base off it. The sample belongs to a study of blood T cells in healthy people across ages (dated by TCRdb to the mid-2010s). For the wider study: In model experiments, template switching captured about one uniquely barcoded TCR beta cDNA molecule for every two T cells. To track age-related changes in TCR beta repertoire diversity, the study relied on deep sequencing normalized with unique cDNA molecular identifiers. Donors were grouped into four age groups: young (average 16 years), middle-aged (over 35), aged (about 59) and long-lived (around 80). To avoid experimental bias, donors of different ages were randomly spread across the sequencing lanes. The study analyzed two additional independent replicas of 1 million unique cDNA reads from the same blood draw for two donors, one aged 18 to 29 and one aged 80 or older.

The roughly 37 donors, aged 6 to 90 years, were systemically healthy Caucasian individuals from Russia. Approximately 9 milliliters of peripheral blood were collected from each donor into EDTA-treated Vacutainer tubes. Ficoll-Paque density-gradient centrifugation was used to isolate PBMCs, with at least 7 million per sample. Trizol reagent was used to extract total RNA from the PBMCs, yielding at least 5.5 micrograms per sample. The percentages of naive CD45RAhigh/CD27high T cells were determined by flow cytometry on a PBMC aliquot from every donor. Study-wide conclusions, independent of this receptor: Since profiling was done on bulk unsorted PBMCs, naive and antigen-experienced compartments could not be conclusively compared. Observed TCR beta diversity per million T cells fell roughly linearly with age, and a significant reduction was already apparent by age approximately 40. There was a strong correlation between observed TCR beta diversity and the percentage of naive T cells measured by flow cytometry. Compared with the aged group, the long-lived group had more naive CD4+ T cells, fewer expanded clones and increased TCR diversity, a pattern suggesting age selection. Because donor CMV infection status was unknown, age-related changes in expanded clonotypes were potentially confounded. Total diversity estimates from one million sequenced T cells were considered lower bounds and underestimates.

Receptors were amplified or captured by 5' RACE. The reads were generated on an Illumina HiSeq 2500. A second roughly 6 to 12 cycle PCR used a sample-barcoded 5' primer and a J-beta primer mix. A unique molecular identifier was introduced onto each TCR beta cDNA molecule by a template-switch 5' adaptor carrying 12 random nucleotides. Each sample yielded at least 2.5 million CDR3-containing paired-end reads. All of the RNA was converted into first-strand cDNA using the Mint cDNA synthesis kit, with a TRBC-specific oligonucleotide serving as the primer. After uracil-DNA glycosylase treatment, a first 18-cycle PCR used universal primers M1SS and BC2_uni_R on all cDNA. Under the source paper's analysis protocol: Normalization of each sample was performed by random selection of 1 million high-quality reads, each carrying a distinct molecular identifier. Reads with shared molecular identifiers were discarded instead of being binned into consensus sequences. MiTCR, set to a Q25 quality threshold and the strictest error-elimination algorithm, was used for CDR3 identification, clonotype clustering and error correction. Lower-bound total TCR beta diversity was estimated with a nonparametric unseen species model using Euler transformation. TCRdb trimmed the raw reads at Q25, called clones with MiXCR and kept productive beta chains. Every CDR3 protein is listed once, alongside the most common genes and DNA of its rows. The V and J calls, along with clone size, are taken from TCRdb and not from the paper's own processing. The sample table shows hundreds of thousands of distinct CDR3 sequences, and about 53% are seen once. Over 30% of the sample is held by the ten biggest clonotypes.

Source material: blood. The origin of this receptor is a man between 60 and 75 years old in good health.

This receptor has the CDR3 CASILGGGAADTQYF. At the DNA level, the sequence is TGTGCCAGCATCCTGGGCGGGGGGGCGGCAGATACGCAGTATTTT. Recombination connected TRBV12-3 or TRBV12-4 to TRBJ2-3; a stretch of 9 junction bases matches TRBD2. After removal of 7 bases from V and 4 bases from J, the junction retains 9 bases not matched to a gene. From its cysteine to its phenylalanine, the CDR3 spans 15 amino acids. Just CDR3 DNA is preserved here, 45 bases in frame from base 1.